The 31 T cell receptor beta chains listed next were all sequenced from one sample in a study of lymphopenia after photon versus proton radiotherapy. Repertoires were generated with immunoSEQ multiplex PCR, while TCRdb's copy carries only in-frame clones and drops some. The sample lists over 10,000 clones, approximately 90% occurring once. The specimen comprised peripheral blood, sampled from a patient treated with photon-based radiotherapy. Receptors were obtained from a man in his 60s with pancreatic cancer.

This chain connects TRBV19 to TRBJ1-3; D remains unclear. The CDR3 covers 15 residues. The V and J ends lost 3 bases and 0 bases respectively, with 9 bases between them. Per germline, CDR1 LNHDA and CDR2 SQIVND (reference sequence). The CDR3 region is CASSIGMTSGNTIYF. The CDR3 coding sequence is TGTGCCAGTAGTATCGGGATGACCTCTGGAAACACCATATATTTT. The whole variable domain, remainder taken from reference TRBV19 and TRBJ1-3, is DGGITQSPKYLFRKEGQNVTLSCEQNLNHDAMYWYRQDPGQGLRLIYYSQIVNDFQKGDIAEGYSVSREKKESFPLTVTSAQKNPTAFYLCASSIGMTSGNTIYFGEGSWLTVV.

The chain links TRBV7-6 to TRBJ2-4, with D tentatively TRBD1 or TRBD2 (5 bases each). This CDR3 comprises 17 residues. Trimming removed 5 bases at V and 9 bases at J, with 26 bases between. Germline V gene lookup returns CDR1 SGHVS and CDR2 FNYEAQ. CDR3 amino acids: CASSRTTSGPVGGIQYF. The CDR3 nucleotides are TGTGCCAGCAGCCGGACAACCTCCGGGCCTGTAGGAGGCATTCAGTACTTC. The complete variable domain, with remaining parts taken from reference TRBV7-6 and TRBJ2-4, reads GAGVSQSPRYKVTKRGQDVALRCDPISGHVSLYWYRQALGQGPEFLTYFNYEAQQDKSGLPNDRFSAERPEGSISTLTIQRTEQRDSAMYRCASSRTTSGPVGGIQYFGAGTRLSVL.

This clone has only one observation. The CDR3 loop reads CASSLETALPQHF. Written as DNA, the CDR3 is TGTGCCAGCAGCTTAGAGACCGCCCTACCCCAGCATTTT. The chain has TRBV7-2 and TRBJ1-5; no reliable D call. Looked up from germline, CDR1 is SGHTA and CDR2 is FQGNSA. This CDR3 contains 13 residues. V was cut by 1 base and J by 10 bases, with 11 bases left in between. The full variable domain, completed using reference TRBV7-2 and TRBJ1-5, is GAGVSQSPSNKVTEKGKDVELRCDPISGHTALYWYRQSLGQGLEFLIYFQGNSAPDKSGLPSDRFSAERTGGSVSTLTIQRTQQEDSAVYLCASSLETALPQHFGDGTRLSIL.

This chain links TRBV14 with TRBJ1-4, with no clear D. Trimming pared 3 bases from V and 8 bases from J, leaving 7 bases between. The germline gives CDR1 SGHDN, CDR2 FVKESK. The CDR3 is 12 residues long. This CDR3 reads CASSHAGEKLFF. CDR3 DNA: TGTGCCAGCAGCCATGCGGGGGAAAAACTGTTTTTT.

In the case of this clone: Compared with germline, one end of the junction differs, possibly owing to a read error. V is TRBV6-6 and J is TRBJ2-1; the match to TRBD1 covers 9 bases. The CDR3 contains 13 residues. Germline V lookup: CDR1 MNHNY, CDR2 SVGAGI (reference sequence). The CDR3 region has the DNA TGTGCCAGCACCACCCCACAGGGGGCAAGGAATCTCTTC. Amino acid sequence: CASTTPQGARNLF.

The CDR3 DNA sequence: TGCGCCAGCAGCCAAGATCCGACAGGGGGTGAAAAACTGTTTTTT. This gives the protein CASSQDPTGGEKLFF. The chain has TRBV4-1 and TRBJ1-4; 9 bases align to TRBD1. Trimming at V came to 0 bases and at J to 7 bases, leaving 3 bases not matched to a gene. The CDR3 runs 15 residues. Per germline, CDR1 MGHRA and CDR2 YSYEKL.

This clone was seen once. The chain recombines TRBV5-4 with TRBJ2-7; D perhaps matches TRBD1 (6 bases). Trimming took off 0 bases at V and 0 bases at J, with 10 bases between the two ends. Germline assignment: CDR1 SGHNT and CDR2 YYREEE (reference sequence). There are 15 residues in the CDR3. DNA for the CDR3: TGTGCCAGCAGCTTGGACAGGGTTTTCTCCTACGAGCAGTACTTC. As protein: CASSLDRVFSYEQYF.

The chain is built from TRBV10-2 and TRBJ2-2; no clear D gene. V lost 1 base and J 1 base, leaving 4 bases between the germline ends. The CDR3 sequence is 14 residues long. CDR1 is WSHSY and CDR2 is SAAADI in the germline V gene. CDR3 sequence reads: CASSEYQNTGELFF. The CDR3 DNA sequence: TGCGCCAGCAGTGAGTACCAGAACACCGGGGAGCTGTTTTTT.

This clone has only a few counts. The V gene is TRBV2, the J gene TRBJ1-5; a weak D match, TRBD1 (5 bases). CDR1 SNHLY and CDR2 FYNNEI come from the germline V gene. V was trimmed by 1 base and J by 6 bases, leaving 10 bases between them. The CDR3 is made up of 14 amino acids. The DNA for the CDR3 is TGTGCCAGCAGTGAAGAGCAGGGTATTCAGCCCCAGCATTTT. Translated: CASSEEQGIQPQHF.

The J gene is TRBJ1-1, the V gene TRBV2; D is uncertain. The V gene's germline CDR1 is SNHLY and CDR2 FYNNEI. The CDR3 has 14 residues. Deletions cut 6 bases from V and 7 bases from J, with 18 bases between. The CDR3 spells CASRRRQQSLEAFF. The CDR3 nucleotides read TGTGCCAGCAGACGACGCCAACAAAGCCTTGAAGCTTTCTTT.

This clone was counted once. The V and J genes are TRBV18 and TRBJ2-2; tentatively, D is TRBD2 (5 bases). Trimming took off 4 bases at V and 0 bases at J, with 6 bases between the two ends. CDR1 KGHSH and CDR2 LQKENI come from the germline V gene. This CDR3 region has 14 residues. CDR3 amino acids: CASSRESNTGELFF. In DNA form, the CDR3 reads TGTGCCAGCTCACGGGAGTCGAACACCGGGGAGCTGTTTTTT.

The chain carries TRBV30 and TRBJ1-2, with TRBD1 matching 7 bases. J gave up 8 bases and V 2 bases, and 5 bases lay outside the gene matches. Looked up from germline, CDR1 is GTSNPN and CDR2 is SVGIG (reference sequence). CDR3 length: 12 residues. The CDR3 nucleotides read TGTGCCTGGAGTACAGGGGTCGGAGGCTACACCTTC. Encoded protein: CAWSTGVGGYTF.

V gene TRBV4-1 combines with J gene TRBJ2-3, with a possible D match to TRBD2 (5 bases). Germline assignment: CDR1 MGHRA and CDR2 YSYEKL. The CDR3 has 12 residues. The V gene lost 0 bases and the J gene lost 10 bases, with 8 bases spanning the gap. DNA for the CDR3: TGCGCCAGCAGCCAAGATGAGGGCTCGCAGTATTTT. This codes for CASSQDEGSQYF.

The V call is TRBV5-4, the J call TRBJ2-7, with D maybe TRBD2 (6 bases). V was trimmed by 4 bases and J by 0 bases, leaving 11 bases between them. CDR1 and CDR2 from the germline V gene are SGHNT and YYREEE (reference sequence). The CDR3 is 14 residues long. The CDR3: CASSRDLSSYEQYF. CDR3 DNA sequence: TGTGCCAGCAGCCGGGACTTGAGCTCCTACGAGCAGTACTTC.

V and J are TRBV7-2 and TRBJ1-2; D perhaps matches TRBD1 (5 bases). Germline assignment: CDR1 SGHTA and CDR2 FQGNSA. The CDR3 runs 16 residues. Trimming removed 1 base from V and 5 bases from J, with 17 bases in between. CDR3 sequence: CASSLDRAGSEYGYTF. CDR3 sequence (DNA): TGTGCCAGCAGCTTAGATCGGGCAGGGAGTGAGTATGGCTACACCTTC.

This clone was seen only a few times. The rearrangement links TRBV5-1 to TRBJ2-5; D call uncertain. Germline CDR1 is SGHRS and CDR2 is YFSETQ. V lost 3 bases, J lost 7 bases, and 13 bases lay in between. The CDR3 is 13 residues long. In nucleotides, the CDR3 is TGCGCCAGCAGCTCTGACACCTCTTGGACCCAGTACTTC. Its translation: CASSSDTSWTQYF.

V is TRBV2 and J is TRBJ2-5, with a weak D call TRBD2 (6 bases). This CDR3 is 15 amino acids long. V was cut by 4 bases and J by 5 bases, with 17 bases left in between. In germline, CDR1 is SNHLY, CDR2 FYNNEI. The CDR3 loop reads CASSGLGARGETQYF. The CDR3 bases are TGTGCCAGCAGTGGACTAGGGGCCCGAGGGGAGACCCAGTACTTC.

The rearrangement links TRBV6-1 to TRBJ1-5; D remains unclear. Trimming took off 3 bases at V and 2 bases at J, with 11 bases between the two ends. The germline CDR1 and CDR2 sequences are MNHNS and SASEGT. This CDR3 contains 15 residues. Written as DNA, the CDR3 is TGTGCCAGCAGTGATAGGGTTGGAGGCAATCAGCCCCAGCATTTT. It yields the protein CASSDRVGGNQPQHF.

V gene TRBV7-9 combines with J gene TRBJ2-5; D possibly corresponds to TRBD1 (6 bases). V was pared by 7 bases and J by 2 bases, with 11 bases between. This CDR3 is 13 amino acids long. Germline CDR1 and CDR2: SEHNR and FQNEAQ (reference sequence). The CDR3 reads CASNDRTQETQYF. CDR3 bases: TGTGCCAGCAACGACAGGACGCAAGAGACCCAGTACTTC.

This clone was detected only a few times. The chain combines TRBV9 with TRBJ2-3; TRBD2 matches 10 bases. Germline loops: CDR1 SGDLS, CDR2 YYNGEE. The CDR3 is 17 amino acids. The trim removed 0 bases at V and 4 bases at J, leaving 8 bases unmatched. CDR3 amino acids: CASSVGVSLAGADTQYF. As DNA, the CDR3 is TGTGCCAGCAGCGTAGGGGTCTCCCTAGCGGGGGCAGATACGCAGTATTTT.

The chain recombines TRBV18 with TRBJ2-7; no reliable D call. This CDR3 has 14 residues. V was trimmed by 0 bases and J by 7 bases, leaving 13 bases between them. In germline, CDR1 is KGHSH, CDR2 LQKENI. CDR3 residues: CASSPPSGSGEQYF. The DNA for the CDR3 is TGTGCCAGCTCACCACCTTCCGGCAGTGGGGAGCAGTACTTC.

The rearrangement links TRBV5-6 to TRBJ1-1; 10 positions match TRBD1. CDR1 is SGHDT and CDR2 is YYEEEE in the germline V gene. The V and J ends lost 3 bases and 1 base, in that order; junction bases with no gene match: 0. The CDR3 contains 14 residues. The CDR3 reads CASSWDRGNTEAFF. For the CDR3, the DNA is TGTGCCAGCAGCTGGGACAGGGGGAACACTGAAGCTTTCTTT.

This chain connects TRBV15 to TRBJ1-5; D not resolved. Trimming shortened V by 0 bases and J by 4 bases, and 1 base separated the two germline ends. The germline gives CDR1 LNHNV, CDR2 YYDKDF (reference sequence). The CDR3 covers 12 residues. In DNA form, the CDR3 reads TGTGCCACCAGCAGAGATAATCAGCCCCAGCATTTT. Amino acids: CATSRDNQPQHF.

This clone was recorded a few times. The chain is built from TRBV5-4 and TRBJ1-5; TRBD1 is a possible D gene (6 bases). Trimming removed 4 bases at V and 4 bases at J, with 12 bases between. CDR3 length: 14 amino acids. Looked up from germline, CDR1 is SGHNT and CDR2 is YYREEE (reference sequence). The DNA of the CDR3 is TGTGCCAGCAGCAACCGGGACATAAATCAGCCCCAGCATTTT. Translation: CASSNRDINQPQHF.

For the CDR3, the DNA is TGTGCCAGTACCCAACCGAAACAGGGGAACTATGGCTACACCTTC. It specifies CASTQPKQGNYGYTF. V and J are TRBV19 and TRBJ1-2; 7 bases agree with TRBD1. The V segment lost 7 bases and the J segment 2 bases; nucleotides outside the gene matches: 10. Germline CDR1 reads LNHDA; CDR2 reads SQIVND (reference sequence). This CDR3 is 15 amino acids long.

The V call is TRBV18, the J call TRBJ1-1, with 10 bases aligning to TRBD1. This CDR3 is 14 amino acids long. J gave up 9 bases and V 3 bases, and 7 bases lay outside the gene matches. Germline CDR1 is KGHSH and CDR2 is LQKENI. In nucleotides, the CDR3 is TGTGCCAGCTCACCTGGGTCGGACAGGGGGAAAGCTTTCTTT. Translated: CASSPGSDRGKAFF.

The gene calls are TRBV30 and TRBJ1-5, with TRBD1 as a possible D gene (5 bases). The CDR3 length is 12 residues. The V gene lost 0 bases and the J gene lost 7 bases, with 7 bases spanning the gap. Germline values: CDR1 GTSNPN, CDR2 SVGIG (reference sequence). The CDR3 DNA sequence: TGTGCCTGGAGTGTTGGGGGACAGCCCCAGCATTTT. This codes for CAWSVGGQPQHF. The full variable domain, rest sourced from reference TRBV30 and TRBJ1-5, is SQTIHQWPATLVQPVGSPLSLECTVEGTSNPNLYWYRQAAGRGLQLLFYSVGIGQISSEVPQNLSASRPQDRQFILSSKKLLLSDSGFYLCAWSVGGQPQHFGDGTRLSIL.

The rearrangement links TRBV6-1 to TRBJ2-6, with D possibly TRBD1 on 6 matching bases. Germline-derived CDR1 and CDR2 are MNHNS and SASEGT. CDR3 length: 17 amino acids. The V gene lost 1 base and the J gene lost 0 bases, with 10 bases spanning the gap. This CDR3 reads CASSEGTAFSGANVLTF. DNA of the CDR3: TGTGCCAGCAGTGAAGGGACAGCCTTCTCTGGGGCCAACGTCCTGACTTTC.

The chain couples TRBV4-2 to TRBJ2-1; 12 nucleotides agree with TRBD2. Trimming took 3 bases from V and 6 from J; bases not matched to a gene: 6. This CDR3 spans 16 amino acids. Germline V gives CDR1 LGHNA, CDR2 YNFKEQ. The CDR3 protein is CASSHELAGGLNEQFF. The CDR3 coding sequence is TGTGCCAGCAGCCACGAACTAGCGGGGGGCCTCAATGAGCAGTTCTTC.

The rearrangement uses TRBV6-4 and TRBJ2-3; 8 bases align to TRBD2. V was clipped by 2 bases and J by 3 bases; unmatched bases: 4. From germline, CDR1 is MRHNA and CDR2 SNTAGT. The CDR3 loop spans 15 amino acids. Here the CDR3 DNA reads TGTGCCAGCAGTGACGGGGTAGCGGGGACAGATACGCAGTATTTT. Translating it yields CASSDGVAGTDTQYF.

The chain links TRBV5-1 to TRBJ2-7; 10 positions match TRBD2. The trim removed 4 bases at V and 1 base at J, leaving 8 bases unmatched. Germline V gives CDR1 SGHRS, CDR2 YFSETQ. The CDR3 length is 16 residues. In nucleotides, the CDR3 is TGCGCCAGCAGCCCAACCACTAGCGGGGTTTCCTACGAGCAGTACTTC. Translating it yields CASSPTTSGVSYEQYF.